This TCR beta chain was obtained from a study of blood T cells in healthy people across ages. A second PCR of 7 to 11 cycles used a sample-barcoded 5' primer and a J-beta primer mix. TCRdb recomputed calls from the 5' RACE reads with MiXCR, one row per CDR3 protein. The sample consists of hundreds of thousands of distinct CDR3 sequences, 20% to 30% of them appearing once. The length of the CDR3 is 16 residues. The junction had 12 bases not matched to a gene; V was cut back by 7 bases and J by 6 bases. CDR1 SGHTA and CDR2 FQGNSA come from the germline V gene. This sample was shared with a second study, whose subject was T cells of mothers and their children. From that paper: It was found that thymic selection shapes TCR recombination output similarly in related and unrelated pairs.

The TCR comes from a boy younger than 18 in good health. The gene calls are TRBV7-2 and TRBJ2-1; TRBD2 matches at 10 bases. The sequencing sample was made of blood. CDR3 DNA: TGTGCCAGCACCGAGAGTCTAGCGGGGGTGGGCAATGAGCAGTTCTTC. Its protein product is CASTESLAGVGNEQFF.